This TCR beta chain was captured in a study of molecular identifiers for immune sequencing clone quantification. CDR1 and CDR2 (germline): MNHEY, SMNVEV (reference sequence). V dropped 5 bases and J dropped 4; count of bases not matched to a gene: 10. This CDR3 spans 16 amino acids. Using its own MiXCR run on the PCR reads, TCRdb lists one record per CDR3 protein. The sample includes approximately 500,000 distinct CDR3 sequences, less than 30% of them seen just once. The V gene is TRBV27, the J gene TRBJ2-2; 7 bases line up with TRBD1. Sequenced input: naive CD8+ T cells from blood, with Jurkat cell RNA spiked in. Regarding subset: FACS-sorted CD8+CD4-CCR7+CD45RA+ naive T cells. The TCR originated in a human donor in good health. Some libraries in this study had Jurkat cell RNA spiked in. CDR3 bases: TGTGCCAGCAGTCCAGAGACAGGGCACGCCACCGGGGAGCTGTTTTTT. Translation: CASSPETGHATGELFF.